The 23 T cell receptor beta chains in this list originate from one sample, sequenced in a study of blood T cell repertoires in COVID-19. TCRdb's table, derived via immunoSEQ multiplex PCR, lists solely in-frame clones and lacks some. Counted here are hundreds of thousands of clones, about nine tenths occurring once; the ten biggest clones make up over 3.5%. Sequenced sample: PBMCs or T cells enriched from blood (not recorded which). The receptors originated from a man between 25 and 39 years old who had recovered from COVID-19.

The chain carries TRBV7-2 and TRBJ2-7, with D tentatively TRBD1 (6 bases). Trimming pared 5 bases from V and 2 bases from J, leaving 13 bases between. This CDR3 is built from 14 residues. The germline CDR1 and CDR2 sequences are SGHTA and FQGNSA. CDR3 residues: CASSNNRVAYEQYF. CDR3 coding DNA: TGTGCCAGCAGCAATAACAGGGTCGCCTACGAGCAGTACTTC.

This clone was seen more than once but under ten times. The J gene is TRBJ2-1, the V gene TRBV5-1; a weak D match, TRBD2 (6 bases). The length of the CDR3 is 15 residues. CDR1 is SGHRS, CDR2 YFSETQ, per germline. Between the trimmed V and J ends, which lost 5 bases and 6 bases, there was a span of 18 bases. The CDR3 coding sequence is TGCGCCAGCAGTTATCTAGCGTTGGAGCTCAATGAGCAGTTCTTC. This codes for CASSYLALELNEQFF.

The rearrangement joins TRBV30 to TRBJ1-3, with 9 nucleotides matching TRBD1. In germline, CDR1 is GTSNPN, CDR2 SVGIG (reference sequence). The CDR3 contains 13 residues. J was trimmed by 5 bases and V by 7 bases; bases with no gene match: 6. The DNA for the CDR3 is TGTGCCTTGAAAGGGACAGGGAGAAACACCATATATTTT. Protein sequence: CALKGTGRNTIYF. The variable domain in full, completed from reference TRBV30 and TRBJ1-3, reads SQTIHQWPATLVQPVGSPLSLECTVEGTSNPNLYWYRQAAGRGLQLLFYSVGIGQISSEVPQNLSASRPQDRQFILSSKKLLLSDSGFYLCALKGTGRNTIYFGEGSWLTVV.

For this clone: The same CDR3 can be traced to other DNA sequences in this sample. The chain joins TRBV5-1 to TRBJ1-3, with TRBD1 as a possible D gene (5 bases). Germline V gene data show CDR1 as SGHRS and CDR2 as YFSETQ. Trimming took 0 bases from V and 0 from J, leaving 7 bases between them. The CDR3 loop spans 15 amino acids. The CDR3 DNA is TGCGCCAGCAGCTTGGAGGGGTCCTCTGGAAACACCATATATTTT. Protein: CASSLEGSSGNTIYF.

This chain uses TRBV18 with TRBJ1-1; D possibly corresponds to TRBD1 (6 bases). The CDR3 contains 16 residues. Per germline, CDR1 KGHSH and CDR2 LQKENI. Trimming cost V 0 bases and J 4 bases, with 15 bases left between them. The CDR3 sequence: CASSPPDRSLGTEAFF. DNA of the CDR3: TGTGCCAGCTCACCACCGGACAGATCTTTGGGCACTGAAGCTTTCTTT.

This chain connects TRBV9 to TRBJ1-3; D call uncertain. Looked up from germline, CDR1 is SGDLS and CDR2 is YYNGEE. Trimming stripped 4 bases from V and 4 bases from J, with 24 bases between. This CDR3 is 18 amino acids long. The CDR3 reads CASSSQVRHREGGNTIYF. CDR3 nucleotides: TGTGCCAGCAGCTCTCAAGTGAGACATCGGGAAGGAGGAAACACCATATATTTT.

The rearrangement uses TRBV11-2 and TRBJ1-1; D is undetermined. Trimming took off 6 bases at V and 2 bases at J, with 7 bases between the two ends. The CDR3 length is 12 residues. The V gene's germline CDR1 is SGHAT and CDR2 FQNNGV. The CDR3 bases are TGTGCCAGCAGGAGACTCAACACTGAAGCTTTCTTT. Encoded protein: CASRRLNTEAFF.

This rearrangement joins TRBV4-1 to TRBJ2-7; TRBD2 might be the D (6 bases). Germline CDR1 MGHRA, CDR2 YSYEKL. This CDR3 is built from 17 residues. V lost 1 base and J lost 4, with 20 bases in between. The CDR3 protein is CASSQVKGPRLEYEQYF. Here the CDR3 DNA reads TGCGCCAGCAGCCAAGTTAAAGGGCCCCGACTAGAATACGAGCAGTACTTC.

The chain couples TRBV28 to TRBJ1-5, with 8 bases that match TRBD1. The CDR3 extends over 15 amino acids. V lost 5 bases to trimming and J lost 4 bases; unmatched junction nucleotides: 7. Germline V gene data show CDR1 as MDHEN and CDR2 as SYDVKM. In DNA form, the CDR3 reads TGTGCCAGCAGTCTACCTCAGGGGGCTAATCAGCCCCAGCATTTT. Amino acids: CASSLPQGANQPQHF.

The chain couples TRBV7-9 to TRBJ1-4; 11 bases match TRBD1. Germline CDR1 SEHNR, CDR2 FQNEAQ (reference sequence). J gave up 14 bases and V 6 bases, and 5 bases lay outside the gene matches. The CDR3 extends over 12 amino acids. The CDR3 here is CASRAGTGGLFF. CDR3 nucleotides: TGTGCCAGCAGGGCCGGGACAGGGGGTCTGTTTTTT. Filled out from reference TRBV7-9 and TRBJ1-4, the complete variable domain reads DTGVSQNPRHKITKRGQNVTFRCDPISEHNRLYWYRQTLGQGPEFLTYFQNEAQLEKSRLLSDRFSAERPKGSFSTLEIQRTEQGDSAMYLCASRAGTGGLFFGSGTQLSVL.

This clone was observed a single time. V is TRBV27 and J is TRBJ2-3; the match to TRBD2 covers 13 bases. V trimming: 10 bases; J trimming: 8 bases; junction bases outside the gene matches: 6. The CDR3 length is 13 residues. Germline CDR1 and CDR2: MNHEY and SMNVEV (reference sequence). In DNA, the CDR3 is TGTGCCACGGGACTAGCGGGGCTGAGTACGCAGTATTTT. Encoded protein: CATGLAGLSTQYF.

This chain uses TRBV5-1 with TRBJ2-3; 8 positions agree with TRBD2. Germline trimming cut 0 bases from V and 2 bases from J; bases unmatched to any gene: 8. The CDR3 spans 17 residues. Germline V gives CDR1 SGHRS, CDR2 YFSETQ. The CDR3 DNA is TGCGCCAGCAGCTTGGCCGGCGGGGGGATCCACACAGATACGCAGTATTTT. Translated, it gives CASSLAGGGIHTDTQYF.

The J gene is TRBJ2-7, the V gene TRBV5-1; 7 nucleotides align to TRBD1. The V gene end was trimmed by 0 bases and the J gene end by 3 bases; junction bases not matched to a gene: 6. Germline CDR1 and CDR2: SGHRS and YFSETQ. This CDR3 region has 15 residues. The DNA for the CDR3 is TGCGCCAGCAGCTTGGCCGGGACAGCCTACTACGAGCAGTACTTC. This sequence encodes CASSLAGTAYYEQYF.

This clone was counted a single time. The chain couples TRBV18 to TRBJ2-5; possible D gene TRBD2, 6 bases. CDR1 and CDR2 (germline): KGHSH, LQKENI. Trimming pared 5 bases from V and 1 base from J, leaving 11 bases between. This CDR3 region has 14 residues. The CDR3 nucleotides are TGTGCCAGCTCAAGGGAGGCGGGCCAAGAGACCCAGTACTTC. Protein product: CASSREAGQETQYF. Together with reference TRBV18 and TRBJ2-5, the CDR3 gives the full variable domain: NAGVMQNPRHLVRRRGQEARLRCSPMKGHSHVYWYRQLPEEGLKFMVYLQKENIIDESGMPKERFSAEFPKEGPSILRIQQVVRGDSAAYFCASSREAGQETQYFGPGTRLLVL.

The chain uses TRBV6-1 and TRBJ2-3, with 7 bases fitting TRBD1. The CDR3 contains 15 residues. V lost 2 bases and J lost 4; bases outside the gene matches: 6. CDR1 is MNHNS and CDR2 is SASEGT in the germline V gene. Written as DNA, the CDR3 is TGTGCCAGCAGTGAAACAATACAGGGGCCAGATACGCAGTATTTT. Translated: CASSETIQGPDTQYF.

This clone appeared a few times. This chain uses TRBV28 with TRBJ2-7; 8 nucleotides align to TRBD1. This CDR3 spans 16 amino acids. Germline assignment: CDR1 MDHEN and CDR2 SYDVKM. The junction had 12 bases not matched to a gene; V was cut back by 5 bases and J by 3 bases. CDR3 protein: CASSGHRDRTSYEQYF. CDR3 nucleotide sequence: TGTGCCAGCAGTGGCCACCGGGACAGGACGAGCTACGAGCAGTACTTC.

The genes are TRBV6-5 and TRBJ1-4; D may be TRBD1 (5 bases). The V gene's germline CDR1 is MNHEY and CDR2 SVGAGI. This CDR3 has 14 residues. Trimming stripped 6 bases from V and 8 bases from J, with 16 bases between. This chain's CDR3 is CASRGGRGDEKLFF. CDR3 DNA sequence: TGTGCCAGCAGGGGAGGGAGGGGCGACGAAAAACTGTTTTTT.

The DNA for the CDR3 is TGCGCCAGCAGGGACAGGGTCATCGAGATGGGCTACACCTTC. Translation: CASRDRVIEMGYTF. V gene TRBV10-2 combines with J gene TRBJ1-2, with TRBD1 matching over 8 bases. V lost 6 bases, J lost 8 bases, and 11 bases stayed unmatched. From germline, CDR1 is WSHSY and CDR2 SAAADI. The CDR3 runs 14 residues.

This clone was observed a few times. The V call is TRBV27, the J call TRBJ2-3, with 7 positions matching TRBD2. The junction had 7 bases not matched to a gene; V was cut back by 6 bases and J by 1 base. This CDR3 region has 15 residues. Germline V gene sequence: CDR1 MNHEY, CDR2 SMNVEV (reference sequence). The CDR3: CASSRKAGGTDTQYF. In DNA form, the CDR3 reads TGTGCCAGCAGCCGGAAGGCGGGGGGCACAGATACGCAGTATTTT.

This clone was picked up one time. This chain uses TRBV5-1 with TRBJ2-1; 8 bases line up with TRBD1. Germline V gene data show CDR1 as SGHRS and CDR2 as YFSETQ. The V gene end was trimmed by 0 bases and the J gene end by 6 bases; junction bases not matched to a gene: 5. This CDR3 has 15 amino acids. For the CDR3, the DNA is TGCGCCAGCAGCTTGGTAGGACAGGGAAGCAATGAGCAGTTCTTC. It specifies CASSLVGQGSNEQFF.

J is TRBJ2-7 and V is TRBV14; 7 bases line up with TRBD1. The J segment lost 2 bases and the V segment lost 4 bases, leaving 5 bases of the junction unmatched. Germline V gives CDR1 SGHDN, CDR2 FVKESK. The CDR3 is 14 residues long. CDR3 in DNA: TGTGCCAGCAGCCTAACGGGACAGCCCTACGAGCAGTACTTC. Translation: CASSLTGQPYEQYF.

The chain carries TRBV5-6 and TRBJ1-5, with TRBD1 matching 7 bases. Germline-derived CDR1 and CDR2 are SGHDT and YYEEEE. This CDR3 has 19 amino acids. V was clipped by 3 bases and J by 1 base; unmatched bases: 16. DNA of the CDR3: TGTGCCAGCAGCTCCAACTGGGGGAGACAGGGAGAAAGCAATCAGCCCCAGCATTTT. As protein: CASSSNWGRQGESNQPQHF.

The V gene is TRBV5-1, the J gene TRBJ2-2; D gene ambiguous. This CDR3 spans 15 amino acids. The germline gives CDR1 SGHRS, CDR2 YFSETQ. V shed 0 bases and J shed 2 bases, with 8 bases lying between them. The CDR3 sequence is CASSLVPRNTGELFF. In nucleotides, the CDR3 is TGCGCCAGCAGCTTGGTTCCTAGAAACACCGGGGAGCTGTTTTTT. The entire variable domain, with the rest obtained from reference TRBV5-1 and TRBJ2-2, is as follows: KAGVTQTPRYLIKTRGQQVTLSCSPISGHRSVSWYQQTPGQGLQFLFEYFSETQRNKGNFPGRFSGRQFSNSRSEMNVSTLELGDSALYLCASSLVPRNTGELFFGEGSRLTVL.